The 27 T cell receptor beta chains below come from one sample, sequenced in a study of response to subunit inactivated influenza vaccine. A single record per CDR3 protein comes from TCRdb applying MiXCR to the RT-PCR reads. Here the sample spans some 850,000 distinct CDR3 sequences, less than 20% being singletons. This specimen was PBMCs from blood, taken less than 6 days after vaccination. These receptors all come from a man aged 45 to 65 who received an inactivated influenza vaccine.

In its sample, this clonotype was seen a few times. The chain recombines TRBV6-5 with TRBJ2-7; D is unresolved. The CDR3 extends over 13 amino acids. Trimming pared 4 bases from V and 2 bases from J, leaving 9 bases between. Germline V gives CDR1 MNHEY, CDR2 SVGAGI. Here the CDR3 reads CASSFRLAYEQYF. CDR3 in DNA: TGTGCCAGCAGTTTCCGGCTCGCCTACGAGCAGTACTTC.

This clonotype has a handful of counts. V gene TRBV15 combines with J gene TRBJ2-7; TRBD2 agrees at 9 bases. The CDR3 is made up of 14 amino acids. V was pared by 1 base and J by 2 bases, with 0 bases of the junction left unmatched. From germline, CDR1 is LNHNV and CDR2 YYDKDF (reference sequence). This CDR3 reads CATSRGGRAYEQYF. In DNA, the CDR3 is TGTGCCACCAGCAGAGGCGGGAGGGCCTACGAGCAGTACTTC.

The chain is built from TRBV7-9 and TRBJ2-3, with D unclear. This CDR3 contains 16 residues. Germline lookup yields CDR1 SEHNR and CDR2 FQNEAQ (reference sequence). Between the trimmed V and J ends, which lost 5 bases and 6 bases, there was a span of 21 bases. The CDR3 spells CASSLKQLGRGDTQYF. The CDR3 coding sequence is TGTGCCAGCAGCCTAAAGCAGTTAGGACGTGGTGATACGCAGTATTTT.

This clonotype showed up just a few times. J is TRBJ2-6 and V is TRBV20-1, with D perhaps TRBD1 or TRBD2 (5 bases each). CDR3 length equals 18 residues. Germline CDR1 is DFQATT and CDR2 is SNEGSKA (reference sequence). V was clipped by 2 bases and J by 0 bases, with 17 bases between them. CDR3 protein: CSARTGTSTRSGANVLTF. The CDR3 nucleotides read TGCAGTGCTAGAACCGGGACCTCTACCCGCTCTGGGGCCAACGTCCTGACTTTC.

The chain links TRBV6-1 to TRBJ2-1; D not certain. Germline-derived CDR1 and CDR2 are MNHNS and SASEGT. This CDR3 comprises 13 residues. V was pared by 7 bases and J by 1 base, with 8 bases between. The CDR3 coding sequence is TGTGCCAGCAACCTCGGTTCCTACAATGAGCAGTTCTTC. Translated: CASNLGSYNEQFF.

This chain uses TRBV12-3 or TRBV12-4 with TRBJ2-7; no definite D call. Trimming cost V 7 bases and J 0 bases, with 13 bases left between them. The CDR3 extends over 14 amino acids. The CDR3 loop is CASKLRQSSYEQYF. The CDR3 DNA follows: TGTGCCAGCAAGCTAAGGCAGTCCTCCTACGAGCAGTACTTC.

This chain connects TRBV6-2 or TRBV6-3 to TRBJ1-1; D unclear. CDR3 length: 13 residues. Germline V gene sequence: CDR1 MNHEY, CDR2 SVGEGT. V lost 10 bases and J 0 bases, leaving 12 bases between the germline ends. This chain's CDR3 is CATEDTLNTEAFF. The CDR3 nucleotides read TGTGCCACCGAAGACACCTTGAACACTGAAGCTTTCTTT.

J is TRBJ2-1 and V is TRBV6-4, with D perhaps assigned TRBD1 or TRBD2 (6 bases each). CDR3 length equals 16 residues. Germline CDR1 reads MRHNA; CDR2 reads SNTAGT. Trimming took off 0 bases at V and 10 bases at J, with 19 bases between the two ends. The CDR3 protein is CASSDSTRGPIGEQFF. For the CDR3, the DNA is TGTGCCAGCAGTGACTCGACCCGGGGGCCTATCGGGGAGCAGTTCTTC.

The gene calls are TRBV5-1 and TRBJ2-3; D remains unclear. The CDR3 runs to 16 residues. Germline V gene sequence: CDR1 SGHRS, CDR2 YFSETQ. V lost 0 bases and J lost 2, with 13 bases in between. In nucleotides, the CDR3 is TGCGCCAGCAGCTTGGTACCAGGACGGAACACAGATACGCAGTATTTT. This codes for CASSLVPGRNTDTQYF.

CDR3 loop: CSVRGQGATGELFF. CDR3 nucleotide sequence: TGCAGCGTAAGGGGACAGGGGGCGACCGGGGAGCTGTTTTTT. This chain joins TRBV29-1 and TRBJ2-2; 12 nucleotides align to TRBD1. V dropped 6 bases and J dropped 5; count of bases not matched to a gene: 4. Germline CDR1 reads SQVTM; CDR2 reads ANQGSEA. The CDR3 has 14 amino acids.

This clonotype came up many times. This chain joins TRBV7-2 and TRBJ2-7; a possible D gene is TRBD2 (6 bases). CDR3 size: 15 residues. V lost 5 bases, J lost 0 bases, and 14 bases lay in between. CDR1 and CDR2 from the germline V gene are SGHTA and FQGNSA. DNA of the CDR3: TGTGCCAGCAGCGTCGCCGGGACTTCCTCCTACGAGCAGTACTTC. Its translation is CASSVAGTSSYEQYF.

This clonotype has a handful of counts. The V call is TRBV12-3 or TRBV12-4, the J call TRBJ2-3; D is unclear. Gene TRBJ1-5 matches the end of the DNA better, so the J call may be wrong. CDR3 length: 15 amino acids. The CDR3 nucleotides are TGTGCCAGCAGTTTCAGCGGGAGGGCCGAAGATACGCAGCATTTT. Amino acid sequence: CASSFSGRAEDTQHF.

This clonotype was seen only a few times. The junction and the germline gene differ at one end; a read error may be behind it. The rearrangement uses TRBV3-1 and TRBJ1-4; D not certain. Per germline, CDR1 LGHDT and CDR2 YNNKEL (reference sequence). The CDR3 runs 12 residues. CDR3 DNA: TGTGCCAGCAGCCTCCGAAATGGAAAACTGTTTTTT. Encoded protein: CASSLRNGKLFF.

The table lists this clonotype with a few counts. The chain uses TRBV5-1 and TRBJ1-2, with a possible D match to TRBD1 (5 bases). This CDR3 is built from 15 residues. V shed 4 bases and J shed 0 bases, with 13 bases lying between them. The germline gives CDR1 SGHRS, CDR2 YFSETQ. In DNA form, the CDR3 reads TGCGCCAGCAGCCCTGGACACCAAGCTAACTATGGCTACACCTTC. Translation gives CASSPGHQANYGYTF. The variable domain in full, completed from reference TRBV5-1 and TRBJ1-2, reads KAGVTQTPRYLIKTRGQQVTLSCSPISGHRSVSWYQQTPGQGLQFLFEYFSETQRNKGNFPGRFSGRQFSNSRSEMNVSTLELGDSALYLCASSPGHQANYGYTFGSGTRLTVV.

The J gene is TRBJ1-2, the V gene TRBV7-2, with D maybe TRBD1 (5 bases). Per germline, CDR1 SGHTA and CDR2 FQGNSA. This CDR3 region has 14 residues. Trimming pared 4 bases from V and 3 bases from J, leaving 12 bases between. The chain's CDR3 is CASSSPGADYGYTF. CDR3 coding DNA: TGTGCCAGCAGCTCCCCCGGGGCGGACTATGGCTACACCTTC.

This chain connects TRBV6-1 to TRBJ1-6; possible D gene TRBD1, 5 bases. Trimming cost V 3 bases and J 11 bases, with 14 bases left between them. Germline assignment: CDR1 MNHNS and CDR2 SASEGT. The CDR3 covers 14 residues. CDR3 amino acids: CASSEVGTAAPLHF. DNA of the CDR3: TGTGCCAGCAGTGAGGTTGGGACCGCCGCACCCCTCCACTTT.

CDR3 sequence: CASSLWFNEQFF. The CDR3 coding sequence is TGTGCCAGCAGCTTATGGTTCAATGAGCAGTTCTTC. The chain employs TRBV12-3 or TRBV12-4 and TRBJ2-1; D gene uncertain. CDR3 size: 12 residues. V was clipped by 6 bases and J by 6 bases, with 9 bases between them.

For the CDR3, the DNA is TGTGCCAGCAGCCGGACAGGGGACACTGAAGCTTTCTTT. It yields the protein CASSRTGDTEAFF. The genes are TRBV12-3 or TRBV12-4 and TRBJ1-1; 9 bases match TRBD1. The CDR3 has 13 residues. Unmatched junction bases numbered 2, after V lost 6 bases and J lost 3 bases.

V is TRBV2 and J is TRBJ2-2; D unresolved. The CDR3 totals 12 residues. The germline gives CDR1 SNHLY, CDR2 FYNNEI. The ends were cut back, 6 bases at V and 5 bases at J, with 7 bases in the middle. The CDR3 is CASRTSTGELFF. The DNA of the CDR3 is TGTGCCAGCAGGACCAGTACCGGGGAGCTGTTTTTT.

This clonotype has a count of ten or more. Germline is not matched at one junction end, which may reflect a read error. The gene calls are TRBV12-3 or TRBV12-4 and TRBJ2-7; 12 bases fit TRBD2. This CDR3 region has 13 residues. CDR3 nucleotide sequence: TGTGCCAGCAGTCTAGCGGGAGGGCTCGAGCAGTACTTC. This translates into CASSLAGGLEQYF.

This clonotype occurred a few times. The rearrangement uses TRBV7-8 and TRBJ2-7; D might be TRBD1 (6 bases). The V and J ends lost 1 base and 6 bases respectively, with 10 bases between them. The CDR3 spans 13 residues. Germline V gene lookup returns CDR1 SGHVS and CDR2 FQNEAQ. The CDR3 spells CASSLEYRAEQYF. The CDR3 DNA follows: TGTGCCAGCAGCTTAGAATACAGGGCCGAGCAGTACTTC.

This clonotype came up many times. The rearrangement joins TRBV29-1 to TRBJ2-7, with 7 bases aligning to TRBD1. The CDR3 totals 14 residues. V trimming: 2 bases; J trimming: 6 bases; junction bases outside the gene matches: 10. Germline CDR1 SQVTM, CDR2 ANQGSEA. CDR3 in amino acids: CSVERGRQGGEQYF. In DNA, the CDR3 is TGCAGCGTTGAAAGGGGGAGACAGGGCGGCGAGCAGTACTTC.

The chain has TRBV4-2 and TRBJ1-1; possibly TRBD1 for D (5 bases). Germline V gives CDR1 LGHNA, CDR2 YNFKEQ. V gave up 0 bases and J gave up 5 bases, with 10 bases separating them. The CDR3 totals 14 residues. CDR3 loop: CASSQDTPGTEAFF. CDR3 nucleotides: TGTGCCAGCAGCCAAGATACCCCAGGGACTGAAGCTTTCTTT.

Only a few counts were recorded for this clonotype. The V call is TRBV20-1, the J call TRBJ2-3, with no clear D. Between the trimmed V and J ends, which lost 3 bases and 4 bases, there was a span of 14 bases. The CDR3 is 14 residues long. Germline V gene lookup returns CDR1 DFQATT and CDR2 SNEGSKA (reference sequence). CDR3 protein: CSASPLVRSDTQYF. The CDR3 DNA reads as TGCAGTGCTAGTCCTTTGGTGCGATCAGATACGCAGTATTTT.

This clonotype was observed a few times. The V gene is TRBV5-1, the J gene TRBJ2-1; 9 bases agree with TRBD1. Trimming cost V 5 bases and J 9 bases; bases outside gene matches: 12. The CDR3 is made up of 15 amino acids. The germline gives CDR1 SGHRS, CDR2 YFSETQ. The CDR3, as DNA: TGCGCCAGCAGGGCCGGGACAGGGATTGGAGGTGAGCAGTTCTTC. The encoded protein is CASRAGTGIGGEQFF.

The chain is built from TRBV7-9 and TRBJ2-7, with 10 bases fitting TRBD2. This CDR3 has 14 amino acids. V gave up 5 bases and J gave up 3 bases; unmatched junction bases: 4. Germline values: CDR1 SEHNR, CDR2 FQNEAQ (reference sequence). CDR3 sequence (DNA): TGTGCCAGCAGCAAAAGCGGGAGGGTCTACGAGCAGTACTTC. This codes for CASSKSGRVYEQYF. The complete variable domain, with remaining parts taken from reference TRBV7-9 and TRBJ2-7, reads DTGVSQNPRHKITKRGQNVTFRCDPISEHNRLYWYRQTLGQGPEFLTYFQNEAQLEKSRLLSDRFSAERPKGSFSTLEIQRTEQGDSAMYLCASSKSGRVYEQYFGPGTRLTVT.

The chain has TRBV11-1 and TRBJ2-5, with D possibly TRBD2 on 6 matching bases. Germline V CDR1 and CDR2: SGHAT, FQDESV (reference sequence). Trimming left V 4 bases short and J 3 bases short, with 18 bases between. CDR3 length equals 16 residues. The CDR3 sequence is CASSSGGLRIKETQYF. The CDR3 nucleotides read TGTGCCAGCAGCTCGGGTGGACTACGCATAAAAGAGACCCAGTACTTC. Filled out from reference TRBV11-1 and TRBJ2-5, the complete variable domain reads EAEVAQSPRYKITEKSQAVAFWCDPISGHATLYWYRQILGQGPELLVQFQDESVVDDSQLPKDRFSAERLKGVDSTLKIQPAELGDSAMYLCASSSGGLRIKETQYFGPGTRLLVL.